This entry describes one T cell receptor (beta chain). The target antigen is unknown. This sample stems from a study of CD8+ T cells in alopecia areata. Study context: Among treated patients, oral tofacitinib was administered at 5 to 10 mg twice daily.

Study results and caveats: Persistence during tofacitinib was seen for many expanded lesional clones in scalp and blood.

Reverse transcribed after extraction, RNA yielded cDNA as the sequencing template. This table comes from immunoSEQ multiplex PCR, and its TCRdb copy is limited to in-frame clones, with some not included. The sample lists some 150,000 clones; around 82% were seen once. The CDR3 loop spans 13 amino acids. J lost 5 bases, V lost 10 bases, and 8 bases had no gene match. Germline loops: CDR1 SEHNR, CDR2 FQNEAQ (reference sequence). Treatment here: oral pan-JAK inhibitor, 5-10 mg twice daily. This specimen consisted of CD8+ T cells sorted from blood, obtained at week 4, from a patient treated with tofacitinib. This clonotype originated in a human donor with alopecia areata. The rearrangement joins TRBV7-9 to TRBJ2-1; 7 positions match TRBD2. The DNA for the CDR3 is TGTGCCAAGGGGCTAGCGGCCAACAATGAGCAGTTCTTC. As protein: CAKGLAANNEQFF.